This T cell receptor (beta chain) was captured in a study of blood T cell repertoires in COVID-19. Study context: Samples came from the United States, Italy and Spain, spanning acute and convalescent COVID-19. Sample material is recorded as cDNA or gDNA derived from T cells, B-cell-depleted T cells, or PBMCs.

Using immunoSEQ multiplex PCR, the repertoire was profiled, and TCRdb retains in-frame clones only, with some absent. The sample has about 190,000 clones, approximately 80% seen once; the top ten hold approximately 13%. CDR3 size: 15 residues. CDR1 and CDR2 from the germline V gene are SGHNT and YYREEE (reference sequence). V shed 0 bases and J 7 bases; nucleotides not matched to a gene: 6. The chain combines TRBV5-4 with TRBJ2-1, with 8 nucleotides matching TRBD2. The sequenced sample was peripheral blood. The clonotype was recovered from a man aged 45-60 years who had recovered from COVID-19. This chain's CDR3 is CASSLGIAGRNEQFF. The CDR3 bases are TGTGCCAGCAGCTTGGGAATAGCGGGGAGGAATGAGCAGTTCTTC.